In this sample, the clone carrying this TCR beta chain turned up many times. Its antigen is undetermined. The data originate from a study of early T cells in non-severe SARS-CoV-2 infection. Findings and caveats of the study: Using VDJdb, the matching emphasized anti-spike CD8 responses while missing private and CD4 specificities.

Unique molecular identifiers were added to individual cDNA molecules. From the 5' RACE reads, TCRdb called clonotypes with MiXCR, one entry per CDR3 protein. The data hold some 77,000 distinct CDR3 sequences, with about 5% observed a single time. V was pared by 0 bases and J by 2 bases, with 14 bases between. The length of the CDR3 is 16 residues. Per the germline V gene, CDR1 is MNHNS and CDR2 is SASEGT. The sample was whole blood, taken at baseline. This receptor was identified in an adult who was a healthcare worker with PCR-confirmed SARS-CoV-2 infection or an uninfected control (not recorded which). V and J are TRBV6-1 and TRBJ2-7, with D possibly being TRBD1 (6 bases). The CDR3 sequence is CASSEADGGGPYEQYF. Here the CDR3 DNA reads TGTGCCAGCAGTGAAGCCGATGGGGGCGGACCCTACGAGCAGTACTTC.